This TCR beta chain appears in the sequencing data of a study of siplizumab effects on memory and regulatory T cells. Study-wide results and limits: Memory T cells appeared less diverse than naive cells, which seemed to contribute substantially to alloresponse.

Deletions cut 0 bases from V and 3 bases from J, with 15 bases between. This CDR3 region has 16 residues. Germline V gene sequence: CDR1 MGHRA, CDR2 YSYEKL. As for this clone: Its antigen remains unidentified.

Sequencing used immunoSEQ multiplex PCR; TCRdb keeps in-frame clones, though not all of them. Of some 100,000 clones listed, approximately 93% are singletons. The J gene is TRBJ2-7, the V gene TRBV4-1, with D maybe TRBD2 (5 bases). The origin of this receptor is a human donor in good health. The specimen sequenced was CD8+ T cells sorted from blood. CDR3 sequence: CASSQDPLVEVYEQYF. CDR3 coding DNA: TGCGCCAGCAGCCAAGATCCCCTAGTGGAGGTCTACGAGCAGTACTTC.